A selection of T cell receptor beta chains follows, all from one sample in a study of cytomegalovirus exposure and HLA in healthy donors. Clones were read by immunoSEQ multiplex PCR, and TCRdb kept only the in-frame ones, dropping some. This table holds some 180,000 clones, around nine tenths found once. Sequences were obtained from PBMCs. The receptors stem from a man aged 25 to 45 in good health and CMV-seropositive. The CDR3 runs from the conserved cysteine through the conserved F or W. Fields, in order: D gene, CDR3 length, J gene, V gene, clone size, CDR3 protein, CDR3 DNA. D genes are given only for firm matches. Size is stated for part of the rows, as once, few or many counts, or as a class when the clone is expanded.

.	14	TRBJ2-5	TRBV15	.	CATSRDRTAETQYF	TGTGCCACCAGCAGAGATCGGACAGCAGAGACCCAGTACTTC
.	13	TRBJ2-2	TRBV4-1	.	CASSQPFPGELFF	TGCGCCAGCAGCCAACCATTCCCCGGGGAGCTGTTTTTT
TRBD1	17	TRBJ1-3	TRBV4-3	.	CASSQDSGGWTGNTIYF	TGCGCCAGCAGCCAAGACTCAGGGGGCTGGACGGGAAACACCATATATTTT
.	14	TRBJ1-6	TRBV6-1	.	CASTKAPYNSPLHF	TGTGCCAGCACGAAGGCCCCCTATAATTCACCCCTCCACTTT
.	15	TRBJ2-2	TRBV5-1	.	CASSLEWGNTGELFF	TGCGCCAGCAGCTTGGAGTGGGGAAACACCGGGGAGCTGTTTTTT
.	14	TRBJ1-1	TRBV6-1	.	CASSARTGFTEAFF	TGTGCCAGCAGCGCCAGGACGGGTTTCACTGAAGCTTTCTTT
.	16	TRBJ1-2	TRBV27	.	CASSLRESPWEYGYTF	TGTGCCAGCAGTTTACGGGAGTCCCCCTGGGAGTATGGCTACACCTTC
TRBD1	15	TRBJ1-2	TRBV7-2	few	CASSYEDRVNLGYTF	TGTGCCAGCAGCTACGAGGACAGGGTAAACTTGGGCTACACCTTC
.	16	TRBJ2-1	TRBV6-5	.	CASSYGPGHGHAEQFF	TGTGCCAGCAGTTACGGTCCGGGACACGGCCACGCTGAGCAGTTCTTC
.	16	TRBJ2-2	TRBV7-9	.	CASSPRDPPNTGELFF	TGTGCCAGCAGCCCCAGAGACCCTCCGAACACCGGGGAGCTGTTTTTT
.	13	TRBJ2-7	TRBV29-1	.	CSVGEGNFHEQYF	TGCAGCGTTGGCGAGGGGAACTTCCACGAGCAGTACTTC
.	16	TRBJ1-1	TRBV4-3	.	CASSQVGGRSNTEAFF	TGCGCCAGCAGCCAAGTGGGGGGACGATCTAACACTGAAGCTTTCTTT
TRBD1	16	TRBJ2-7	TRBV27	.	CASSLIGTESPYEQYF	TGTGCCAGCAGTTTAATAGGGACAGAATCCCCCTACGAGCAGTACTTC
.	12	TRBJ2-1	TRBV2	.	CASLNGYNEQFF	TGTGCCAGCCTGAACGGCTACAATGAGCAGTTCTTC
TRBD2	16	TRBJ2-7	TRBV7-2	.	CASSRPLGGRHYEQYF	TGTGCCAGCAGCCGTCCCCTGGGGGGGAGGCATTACGAGCAGTACTTC
.	14	TRBJ2-7	TRBV27	.	CASSLGATSYEQYF	TGTGCCAGCAGTTTAGGGGCCACCAGCTACGAGCAGTACTTC